Included here is one T cell receptor beta chain sequence, with context. Its antigen specificity is not known. The input lacks base qualities; no much larger clone sits a single base away. Sequencing of the TRB variable region was done with the immunoSEQ hsTCRB v3.0 assay at survey level resolution. A depth of roughly 35,000-55,000 T-cell genomes per sample was targeted for TRB sequencing. Pooled TRB libraries were sequenced on an Illumina MiSeq with a v3 150-cycle kit. The original pipeline was this. Analysis of repertoires was carried out in R inside a reproducible Nextflow workflow spanning QC, data transformation and analysis. LymphoSeq2, an R package for AIRR-Seq data exploration, was used to implement custom analyses. A few samples that yielded fewer than 5000 total TRB sequences were excluded, so that under 200 HIV repertoires were analyzed. Among the 180 to 200 retained HIV repertoires, 59 were collected before ART initiation and 120 to 140 were collected after ART initiation. Repertoires were downsampled to 5000 TRB nucleotide sequences, with summary statistics averaged over 100 downsampling iterations. The analysis kept only TRB sequences whose CDR3 regions were at least seven amino acids long. A Shannon entropy-derived clonality score and the Gini coefficient were used to measure diversity. In repertoire networks, the top 5000 CDR3 amino acid sequences were linked whenever an edit distance of one separated two sequences. For TRB CDR3 amino acid sequences, antigen specificity groups and MHC restriction were predicted with GLIPH2. Known CMV, EBV, HIV or tissue antigen associations were flagged by matching CDR3 amino acid sequences against VDJdb and McPAS-TCR. Pre-ART, post-ART and control groups were compared with Wilcoxon signed-rank tests and Holm-Bonferroni correction. This is the immuneACCESS table as TCRdb keeps it, with only in-frame sequences that have V and J called. A part of the clones is gone; compared with another copy, unresolved V genes explain less than half, and the rest is unexplained. That table furnishes V, J and clone size, whereas the DNA furnished D and trimming. The sample has 15,000 or so clones on record, approximately 71% of them singletons. The ten largest clones add up to about 20% of the sample.

Inclusion was restricted to participants for whom at least one PBMC sample before ART initiation and at least two post-ART samples were available. All participants with HIV were treated in the United States of America. Before DNA extraction, cryopreserved samples of roughly 1-10 million PBMC were thawed and washed. At the time of the earliest PBMC sample, participants with HIV were aged between roughly 23 and 60 years. Each participant contributed PBMC samples from 1-4 timepoints before ART initiation and 2-8 timepoints after ART initiation, with a median of 7 samples. For every participant, serial HIV viral load, CD4+ T-cell count, ART history and demographic data were obtained. Using a Qiagen kit on a QIAcube, genomic DNA was extracted from unsorted PBMC, with samples processed in batches of 12. The sample belongs to a study of long-term antiretroviral therapy in people with HIV (dated 2022 in TCRdb). With respect to the entire study: The earliest samples were collected about a decade before the 2015 WHO recommendation for immediate ART, when ART was typically delayed until CD4 counts fell. A total of fewer than 200 cryopreserved PBMC samples were contributed to the cohort by 30 adults with confirmed HIV infection, with samples collected serially over a mean of roughly six years (range 1-12). A retrospective serial study tested whether changes in peripheral blood TRB repertoire composition and diversity were associated with ART initiation and durable HIV suppression. No cross-contamination during QIAcube processing turned up in test extractions that ran a monoclonal T-cell line alongside around 32 polyclonal samples. Of the 30 to 35 participants with HIV, about a dozen were female. The study at large found these results: Compared with controls, HIV repertoires had narrower CDR3 length ranges, and the network structure pointed to an antigen-experienced repertoire that shifted only slightly toward naive after ART. Because pre-ART samples had limited cell numbers, profiling was done on unsorted PBMC rather than on sorted CD4+ and CD8+ T cells. At every time point, the repertoire was dominated by expanded TRB clones first identified before ART initiation, although this dominance fluctuated and, in many PLHIV, declined after ART. The samples span the years 2004 to 2017, and the ART regimens used at that time may not be as effective as current regimens. ART initiation was associated with a significant increase in TRB diversity, but diversity stayed significantly below transplant donor controls even after long-term ART. Since PBMC availability was limited, sequencing covered only the TCR beta chain, with no alpha chain pairing. Inferences about post-ART repertoire changes were limited because no data were available on ART adherence, viral resistance or therapy changes.

The clonotype was recovered from a woman aged 35 to 49 with HIV. The sample was unsorted PBMCs, taken 0.5 years before starting antiretroviral therapy.

The DNA reads TGTGCCAGCGGAAGAGGACAGGGCCCCAATGAAAAACTGTTTTTT. Translated, it reads CASGRGQGPNEKLFF. The receptor chain draws on TRBV6-1 and TRBJ1-4, and 8 junctional nucleotides match TRBD1. Per the germline V gene, MNHNS is the CDR1 and SASEGT is the CDR2. The germline V and J ends show losses of 8 bases and 5 bases respectively, and no gene match explains 10 bases of the junction. Inclusive of the bounding cysteine and phenylalanine, the CDR3 is 15 residues long. The retained sequence is limited to the CDR3, 45 bases, with the frame set at the first base.